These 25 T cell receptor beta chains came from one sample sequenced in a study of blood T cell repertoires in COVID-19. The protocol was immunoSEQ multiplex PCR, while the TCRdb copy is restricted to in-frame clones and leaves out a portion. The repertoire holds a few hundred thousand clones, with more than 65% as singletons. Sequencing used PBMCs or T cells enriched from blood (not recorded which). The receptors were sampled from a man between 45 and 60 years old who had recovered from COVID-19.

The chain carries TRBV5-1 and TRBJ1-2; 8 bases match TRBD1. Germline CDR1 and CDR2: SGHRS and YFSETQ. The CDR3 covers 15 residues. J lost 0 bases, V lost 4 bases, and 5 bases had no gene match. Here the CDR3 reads CASSPRTGSNYGYTF. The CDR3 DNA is TGCGCCAGCAGCCCCCGGACAGGGTCTAACTATGGCTACACCTTC.

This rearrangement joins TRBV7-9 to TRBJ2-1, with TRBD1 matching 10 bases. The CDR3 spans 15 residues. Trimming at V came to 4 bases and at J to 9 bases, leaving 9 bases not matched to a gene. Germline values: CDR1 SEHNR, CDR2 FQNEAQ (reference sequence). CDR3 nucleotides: TGTGCCAGCAGCTCCTACGCGGGACAGGGGAGTGAGCAGTTCTTC. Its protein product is CASSSYAGQGSEQFF.

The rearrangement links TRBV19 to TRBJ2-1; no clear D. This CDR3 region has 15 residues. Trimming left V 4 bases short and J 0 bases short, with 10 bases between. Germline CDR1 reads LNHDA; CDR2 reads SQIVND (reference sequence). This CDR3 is CASSRVPSSYNEQFF. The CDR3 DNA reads TGTGCCAGTAGTAGAGTACCGAGCTCCTACAATGAGCAGTTCTTC.

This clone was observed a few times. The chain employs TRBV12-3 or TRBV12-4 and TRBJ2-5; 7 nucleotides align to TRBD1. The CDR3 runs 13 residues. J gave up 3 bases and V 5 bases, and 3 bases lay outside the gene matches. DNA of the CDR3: TGTGCCAGCAGTCCCGGGACAGAAGAGACCCAGTACTTC. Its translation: CASSPGTEETQYF.

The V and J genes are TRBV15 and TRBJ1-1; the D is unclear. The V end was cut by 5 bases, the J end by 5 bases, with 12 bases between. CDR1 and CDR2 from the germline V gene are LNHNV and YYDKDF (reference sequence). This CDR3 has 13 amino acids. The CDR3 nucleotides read TGTGCCACCAGCCCGGGTGCGGGAACTGAAGCTTTCTTT. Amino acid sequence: CATSPGAGTEAFF.

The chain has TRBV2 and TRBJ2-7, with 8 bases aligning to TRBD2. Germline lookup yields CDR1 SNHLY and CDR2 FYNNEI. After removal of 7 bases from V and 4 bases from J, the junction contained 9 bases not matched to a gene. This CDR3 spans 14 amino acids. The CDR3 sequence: CASIWLSGDYEQYF. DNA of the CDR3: TGTGCCAGCATATGGCTTAGCGGGGATTACGAGCAGTACTTC.

The CDR3 reads CASSTSSLRGYTF. In nucleotides, the CDR3 is TGTGCCAGCAGTACTTCCTCCCTTCGCGGCTACACCTTC. The chain couples TRBV5-4 to TRBJ1-2; D unclear. The CDR3 contains 13 residues. V shed 5 bases and J shed 8 bases, with 16 bases lying between them. Germline V lookup: CDR1 SGHNT, CDR2 YYREEE (reference sequence).

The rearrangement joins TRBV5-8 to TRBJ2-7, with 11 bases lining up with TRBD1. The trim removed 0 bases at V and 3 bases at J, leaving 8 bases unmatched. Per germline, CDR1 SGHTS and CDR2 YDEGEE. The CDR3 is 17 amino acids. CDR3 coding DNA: TGTGCCAGCAGCTTGGTGGGGATAGGGACAGGGGGCTACGAGCAGTACTTC. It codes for CASSLVGIGTGGYEQYF.

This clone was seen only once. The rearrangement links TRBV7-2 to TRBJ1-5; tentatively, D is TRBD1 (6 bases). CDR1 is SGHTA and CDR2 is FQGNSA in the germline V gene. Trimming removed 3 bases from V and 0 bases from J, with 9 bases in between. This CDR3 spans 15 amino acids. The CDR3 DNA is TGTGCCAGCAGCTTCTCAGGGGCTAGCAATCAGCCCCAGCATTTT. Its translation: CASSFSGASNQPQHF.

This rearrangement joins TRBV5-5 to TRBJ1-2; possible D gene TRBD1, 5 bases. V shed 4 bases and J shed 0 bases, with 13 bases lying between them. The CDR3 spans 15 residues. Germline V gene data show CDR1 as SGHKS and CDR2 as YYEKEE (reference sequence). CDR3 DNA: TGTGCCAGCAGCATCAGGGCTGGGGCTAACTATGGCTACACCTTC. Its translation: CASSIRAGANYGYTF.

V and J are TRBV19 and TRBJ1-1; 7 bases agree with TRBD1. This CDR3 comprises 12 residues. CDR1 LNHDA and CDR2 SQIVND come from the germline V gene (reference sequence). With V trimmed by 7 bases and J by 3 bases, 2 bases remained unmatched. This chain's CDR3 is CASTTGYTEAFF. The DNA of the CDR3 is TGTGCCAGTACGACAGGGTACACTGAAGCTTTCTTT.

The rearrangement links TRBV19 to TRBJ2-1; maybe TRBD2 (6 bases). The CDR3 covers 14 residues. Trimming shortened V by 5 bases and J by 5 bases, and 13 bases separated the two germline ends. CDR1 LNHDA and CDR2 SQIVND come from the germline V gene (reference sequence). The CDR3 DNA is TGTGCCAGTAGTGGGTTAGCGGTCAACAATGAGCAGTTCTTC. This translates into CASSGLAVNNEQFF.

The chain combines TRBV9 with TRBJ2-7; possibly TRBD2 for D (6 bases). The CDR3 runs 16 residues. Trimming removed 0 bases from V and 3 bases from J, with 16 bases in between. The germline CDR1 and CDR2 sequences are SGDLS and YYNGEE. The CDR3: CASSVESGSPLYEQYF. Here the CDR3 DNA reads TGTGCCAGCAGCGTAGAGTCCGGGAGCCCTCTCTACGAGCAGTACTTC.

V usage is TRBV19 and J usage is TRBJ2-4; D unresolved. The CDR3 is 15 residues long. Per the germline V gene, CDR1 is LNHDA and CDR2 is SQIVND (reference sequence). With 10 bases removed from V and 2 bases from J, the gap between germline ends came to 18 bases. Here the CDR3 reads CATTGHPISKNIQYF. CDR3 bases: TGTGCCACCACTGGGCACCCGATATCCAAAAACATTCAGTACTTC.

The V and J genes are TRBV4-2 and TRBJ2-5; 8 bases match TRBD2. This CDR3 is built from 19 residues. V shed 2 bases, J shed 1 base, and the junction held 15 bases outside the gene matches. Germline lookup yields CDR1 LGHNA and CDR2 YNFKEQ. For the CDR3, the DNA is TGTGCCAGCAGCCAAAACGGACTAGCAGCGGGCGGAGGCCAAGAGACCCAGTACTTC. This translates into CASSQNGLAAGGGQETQYF.

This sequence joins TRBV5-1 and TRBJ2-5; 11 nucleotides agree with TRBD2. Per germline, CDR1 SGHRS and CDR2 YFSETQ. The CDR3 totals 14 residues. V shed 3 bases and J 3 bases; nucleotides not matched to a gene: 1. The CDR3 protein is CASSSLAGEETQYF. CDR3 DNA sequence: TGCGCCAGCAGCTCACTAGCGGGGGAAGAGACCCAGTACTTC.

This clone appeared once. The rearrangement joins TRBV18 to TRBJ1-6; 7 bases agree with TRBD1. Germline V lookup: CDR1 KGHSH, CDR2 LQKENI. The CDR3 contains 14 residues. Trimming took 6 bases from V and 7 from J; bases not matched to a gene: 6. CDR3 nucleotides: TGTGCCAGCTCGCTCCGGGACAGAAATTCACCCCTCCACTTT. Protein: CASSLRDRNSPLHF.

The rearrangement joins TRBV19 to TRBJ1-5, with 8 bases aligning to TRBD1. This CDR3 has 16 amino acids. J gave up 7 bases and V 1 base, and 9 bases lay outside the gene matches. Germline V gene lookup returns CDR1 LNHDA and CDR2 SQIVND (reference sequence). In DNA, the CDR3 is TGTGCCAGTAGTATAGGCGGACAGGGAAAAGGACAGCCCCAGCATTTT. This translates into CASSIGGQGKGQPQHF.

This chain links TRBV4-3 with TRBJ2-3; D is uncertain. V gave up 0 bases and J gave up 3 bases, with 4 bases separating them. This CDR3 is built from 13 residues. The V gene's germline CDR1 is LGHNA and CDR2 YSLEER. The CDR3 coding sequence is TGCGCCAGCAGCCAAGACGGGACAGATACGCAGTATTTT. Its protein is CASSQDGTDTQYF.

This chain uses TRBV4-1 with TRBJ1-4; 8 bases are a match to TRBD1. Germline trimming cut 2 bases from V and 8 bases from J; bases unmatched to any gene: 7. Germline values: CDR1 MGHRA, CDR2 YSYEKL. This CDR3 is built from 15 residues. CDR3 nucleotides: TGCGCCAGCAGCCAATCCGGGACAGGTATCGAAAAACTGTTTTTT. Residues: CASSQSGTGIEKLFF.

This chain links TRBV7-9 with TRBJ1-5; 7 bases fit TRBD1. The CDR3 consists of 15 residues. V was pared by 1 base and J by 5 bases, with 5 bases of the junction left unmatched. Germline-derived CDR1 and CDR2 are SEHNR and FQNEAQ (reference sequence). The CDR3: CASSLGDSRDQPQHF. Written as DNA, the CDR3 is TGTGCCAGCAGCTTAGGGGACAGTCGAGATCAGCCCCAGCATTTT.

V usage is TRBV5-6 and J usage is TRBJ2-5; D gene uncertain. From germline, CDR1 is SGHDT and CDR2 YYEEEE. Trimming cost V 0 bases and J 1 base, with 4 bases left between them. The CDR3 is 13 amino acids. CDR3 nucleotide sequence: TGTGCCAGCAGCTTGGTCGGCCAAGAGACCCAGTACTTC. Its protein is CASSLVGQETQYF. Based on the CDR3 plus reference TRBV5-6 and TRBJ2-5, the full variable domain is DAGVTQSPTHLIKTRGQQVTLRCSPKSGHDTVSWYQQALGQGPQFIFQYYEEEERQRGNFPDRFSGHQFPNYSSELNVNALLLGDSALYLCASSLVGQETQYFGPGTRLLVL.

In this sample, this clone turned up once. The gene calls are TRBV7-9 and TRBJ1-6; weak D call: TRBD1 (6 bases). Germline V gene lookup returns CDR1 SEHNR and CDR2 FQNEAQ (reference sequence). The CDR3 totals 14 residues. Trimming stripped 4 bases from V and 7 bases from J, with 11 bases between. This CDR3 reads CASSSATGNSPLHF. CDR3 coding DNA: TGTGCCAGCAGCTCAGCTACAGGGAATTCACCCCTCCACTTT.

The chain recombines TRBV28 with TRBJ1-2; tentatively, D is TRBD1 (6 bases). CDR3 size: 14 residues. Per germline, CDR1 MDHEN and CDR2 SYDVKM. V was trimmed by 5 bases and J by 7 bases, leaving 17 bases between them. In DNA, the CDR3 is TGTGCCAGCAGTCTCAGGGCAGGGGCCGGTGGCTACACCTTC. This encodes CASSLRAGAGGYTF.

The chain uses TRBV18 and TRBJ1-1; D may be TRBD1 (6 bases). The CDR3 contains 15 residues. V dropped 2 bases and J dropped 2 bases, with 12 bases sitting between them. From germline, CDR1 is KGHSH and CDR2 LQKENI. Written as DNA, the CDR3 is TGTGCCAGCTCACCAATTCGGACAGAAAACACTGAAGCTTTCTTT. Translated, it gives CASSPIRTENTEAFF.